These 17 T cell receptor beta chains came from one sample sequenced in a study of blood T cell repertoires in COVID-19. Using immunoSEQ multiplex PCR, the repertoire was profiled, and TCRdb retains in-frame clones only, with some absent. The table has some 190,000 clones, around 76% seen once. The sample consisted of PBMCs or T cells enriched from blood (not recorded which). The origin of the receptors is a woman between 50 and 59 years old with acute COVID-19.

The chain carries TRBV29-1 and TRBJ2-5, with D hard to call. The V gene lost 0 bases and the J gene lost 7 bases, with 12 bases spanning the gap. The CDR3 spans 13 residues. The germline V gene has CDR1 SQVTM and CDR2 ANQGSEA. CDR3 protein: CSVEDHDFVTQYF. The CDR3, as DNA: TGCAGCGTTGAAGATCATGACTTTGTGACCCAGTACTTC.

This chain joins TRBV21-1 and TRBJ1-2; the table's D gene call, TRBD1, was not cross checked with the DNA. TRBV21-1 constitutes a pseudogene. CDR3 length: 13 amino acids. The CDR3 here is CASSKACADGYTF. CDR3 DNA sequence: TGTGCCAGCAGCAAAGCGTGTGCAGATGGCTACACCTTC.

This rearrangement joins TRBV6-5 to TRBJ2-7; TRBD1 agrees at 7 bases. After removal of 7 bases from V and 5 bases from J, the junction contained 8 bases not matched to a gene. CDR1 and CDR2 from the germline V gene are MNHEY and SVGAGI. The CDR3 contains 13 residues. CDR3 amino acids: CASTADRFDEQYV. CDR3 in DNA: TGTGCCAGCACCGCGGACAGGTTTGACGAGCAGTACGTC.

The V and J genes are TRBV11-2 and TRBJ2-1; TRBD1 matches 9 bases. With 3 bases clipped from V and 5 bases from J, the junction kept 5 bases outside the gene matches. The CDR3 runs 15 residues. The germline V gene encodes CDR1 SGHAT and CDR2 FQNNGV. CDR3 in amino acids: CASSLDRGFHNEQFF. The CDR3 DNA is TGTGCCAGCAGCTTGGACAGGGGTTTCCACAATGAGCAGTTCTTC. The variable domain in full, with the rest retrieved from reference TRBV11-2 and TRBJ2-1, is EAGVAQSPRYKIIEKRQSVAFWCNPISGHATLYWYQQILGQGPKLLIQFQNNGVVDDSQLPKDRFSAERLKGVDSTLKIQPAKLEDSAVYLCASSLDRGFHNEQFFGPGTRLTVL.

The rearrangement uses TRBV6-5 and TRBJ2-1; D remains ambiguous. V was clipped by 5 bases and J by 9 bases, with 8 bases between them. Germline values: CDR1 MNHEY, CDR2 SVGAGI. The CDR3 runs 11 residues. CDR3 region: CASSIRSEQFF. The CDR3 nucleotides read TGTGCCAGCAGTATTCGGAGTGAGCAGTTCTTC.

This clone appeared once. The chain links TRBV29-1 to TRBJ1-1, with 7 bases fitting TRBD1. J gave up 2 bases and V 7 bases, and 10 bases lay outside the gene matches. The CDR3 sequence is 14 residues long. Germline CDR1 SQVTM, CDR2 ANQGSEA. Here the CDR3 reads CSATSQGPNTEAFF. DNA of the CDR3: TGCAGCGCCACCTCACAGGGGCCAAACACTGAAGCTTTCTTT.

This chain's CDR3 is CASSIRSGRSSGNTIYF. The CDR3 region has the DNA TGTGCCAGCAGCATCCGGTCAGGTCGCAGCTCTGGAAACACCATATATTTT. This sequence joins TRBV7-6 and TRBJ1-3; the D is unclear. The germline V and J ends were trimmed by 5 bases and 0 bases, with 17 bases remaining between them. The CDR3 has 17 amino acids. Germline CDR1 is SGHVS and CDR2 is FNYEAQ.

The V gene is TRBV5-4, the J gene TRBJ2-3; 9 nucleotides agree with TRBD2. CDR3 length: 16 residues. V was pared by 0 bases and J by 2 bases, with 4 bases of the junction left unmatched. Germline lookup yields CDR1 SGHNT and CDR2 YYREEE (reference sequence). DNA for the CDR3: TGTGCCAGCAGCTTGGGGCTAGCGGGGCCCACAGATACGCAGTATTTT. Translated: CASSLGLAGPTDTQYF.

The J gene is TRBJ1-1, the V gene TRBV9; D is possibly TRBD1 (5 bases). V gave up 4 bases and J gave up 3 bases, with 10 bases separating them. CDR1 and CDR2 (germline): SGDLS, YYNGEE. CDR3 length: 13 amino acids. The CDR3 DNA sequence: TGTGCCAGCAGCCCCGGGACTTACACTGAAGCTTTCTTT. As protein: CASSPGTYTEAFF.

This clone showed up just a few times. This chain's CDR3 is CASSFGGGTGELFF. CDR3 DNA sequence: TGTGCCAGCAGTTTTGGGGGGGGCACCGGGGAGCTGTTTTTT. The chain has TRBV27 and TRBJ2-2; TRBD2 aligns across 7 bases. Per the germline V gene, CDR1 is MNHEY and CDR2 is SMNVEV (reference sequence). This CDR3 region has 14 residues. Trimming at V came to 3 bases and at J to 4 bases, leaving 2 bases not matched to a gene.

This clone was counted ten times or more. The chain has TRBV4-1 and TRBJ1-5, with D uncertain. Germline V gene lookup returns CDR1 MGHRA and CDR2 YSYEKL. The V and J ends lost 0 bases and 2 bases respectively, with 11 bases between them. The CDR3 loop spans 16 amino acids. CDR3 amino acids: CASSQDGGFGNQPQHF. The CDR3 DNA follows: TGCGCCAGCAGCCAAGATGGAGGGTTCGGCAATCAGCCCCAGCATTTT.

There are many counts of this clone. The rearrangement uses TRBV21-1 and TRBJ1-2; the D segment call TRBD1 is taken from the table without a DNA check. TRBV21-1 is shown as a pseudogene. The CDR3 loop spans 12 amino acids. The CDR3 region has the DNA TGTGCCAGCATGTCAGGGAAGGATGGCTACACCTTC. Translation: CASMSGKDGYTF.

The chain couples TRBV5-5 to TRBJ1-5; 7 positions agree with TRBD1. This CDR3 comprises 15 residues. Germline V gene lookup returns CDR1 SGHKS and CDR2 YYEKEE (reference sequence). Trimming took 2 bases from V and 6 from J; bases not matched to a gene: 8. DNA of the CDR3: TGTGCCAGCAGCTTCCGACAGGGATCTACTCAGCCCCAGCATTTT. This codes for CASSFRQGSTQPQHF.

This chain uses TRBV6-4 with TRBJ1-1; D remains unclear. Germline V CDR1 and CDR2: MRHNA, SNTAGT. With 2 bases removed from V and 0 bases from J, the gap between germline ends came to 4 bases. This CDR3 is built from 13 residues. The CDR3 protein is CASSDSLNTEAFF. Written as DNA, the CDR3 is TGTGCCAGCAGTGACAGCTTGAACACTGAAGCTTTCTTT.

The chain combines TRBV3-1 (or the pseudogene TRBV3-2) with TRBJ2-2, with 7 bases fitting TRBD1. CDR3 length: 16 amino acids. V was clipped by 4 bases and J by 1 base; unmatched bases: 6. The germline gives CDR1 LGHDT, CDR2 YNNKEL (reference sequence). The CDR3 is CASSPPGQLNTGELFF. The CDR3 nucleotides read TGTGCCAGCAGCCCCCCGGGACAGCTGAACACCGGGGAGCTGTTTTTT.

The chain recombines TRBV3-1 (or the pseudogene TRBV3-2) with TRBJ2-3; D is unresolved. From germline, CDR1 is LGHDT and CDR2 YNNKEL (reference sequence). The V gene lost 1 base and the J gene lost 14 bases, with 13 bases spanning the gap. The CDR3 is 12 residues long. The CDR3 spells CASSQVDSLRYF. Written as DNA, the CDR3 is TGTGCCAGCAGCCAAGTTGATTCTCTTAGGTATTTT.

This clone was seen just once. The rearrangement joins TRBV2 to TRBJ2-7; 7 bases match TRBD2. The V and J ends lost 6 bases and 3 bases, in that order; junction bases with no gene match: 11. Germline V gene sequence: CDR1 SNHLY, CDR2 FYNNEI. The CDR3 consists of 15 residues. The CDR3 sequence: CASRKCPGLHYEQYV. The CDR3 DNA reads as TGTGCCAGCAGAAAATGTCCGGGACTACACTACGAGCAGTACGTC.